The 30 T cell receptor beta chains given below trace back to one sample, sequenced in a study of T-cell reconstitution after alpha-beta-depleted transplantation in children (dated by TCRdb to 2016 to 2017). Library generation was performed with PCR. The sequencer listed for this sample is Illumina HiSeq 2500. TCR library preparation used molecular barcoding, with unique molecular identifiers applied to normalize quantification of the TCRbeta repertoire. TCRdb's own reprocessing of the public reads used fastp at Q25 and MiXCR and kept productive beta chains. Identical CDR3 protein sequences are pooled into one entry, listed with their most common genes and DNA. A total of some 290,000 distinct CDR3 sequences appear in this sample, 9.9% of them only once. 10% of the sample comes from the top ten. The sample consisted of PBMCs from the stem cell graft donor, taken from the stem cell graft. Every receptor here comes from a human donor who donated a stem cell graft to a child with SCID.

The chain's CDR3 is CASSLGLYSNEQFF. The CDR3 nucleotides read TGTGCCAGCAGTTTAGGTCTATACTCCAATGAGCAGTTCTTC. V is TRBV12-3 or TRBV12-4 and J is TRBJ2-1; D is undetermined. V was shortened by 1 base and J by 6 bases, with 10 bases between the two germline ends. The CDR3 runs to 14 residues.

This clonotype has a count of ten or more. A much more abundant neighbour one base away suggests this may be a read error. This chain uses TRBV20-1 with TRBJ2-3; the D is unclear. Germline loops: CDR1 DFQATT, CDR2 SNEGSKA (reference sequence). Between the trimmed V and J ends, which lost 0 bases and 6 bases, there was a span of 4 bases. This CDR3 comprises 11 residues. Here the CDR3 reads CSARDSDTQYF. Written as DNA, the CDR3 is TGCAGTGCTAGAGATTCGGATACGCAGTATTTT.

This clonotype was seen a handful of times. CDR3 region: CASSQGVVTPGYTF. CDR3 bases: TGTGCCAGCAGCCAAGGTGTCGTGACACCAGGCTACACCTTC. The genes are TRBV14 and TRBJ1-2; D is ambiguous. The CDR3 totals 14 residues. Germline V gene lookup returns CDR1 SGHDN and CDR2 FVKESK. Trimming stripped 1 base from V and 8 bases from J, with 14 bases between.

The chain is built from TRBV7-9 and TRBJ1-2; 12 nucleotides match TRBD1. The J segment lost 4 bases and the V segment lost 3 bases, leaving 6 bases of the junction unmatched. The germline CDR1 and CDR2 sequences are SEHNR and FQNEAQ (reference sequence). The CDR3 spans 16 residues. CDR3 coding DNA: TGTGCCAGCAGCTTTTCGGGACAGGGGGCGACCTATGGCTACACCTTC. Translation: CASSFSGQGATYGYTF.

In this sample, this clonotype turned up many times. The V gene is TRBV25-1, the J gene TRBJ2-1; possible D gene TRBD1, 5 bases. The CDR3 has 15 residues. V was shortened by 4 bases and J by 0 bases, with 10 bases between the two germline ends. CDR1 is MGHDK and CDR2 is SYGVNS in the germline V gene. The CDR3 region has the DNA TGTGCCAGCAGTGGAGGACAATTCTCCTACAATGAGCAGTTCTTC. This gives the protein CASSGGQFSYNEQFF.

This clonotype was counted only a few times. The chain is built from TRBV12-3 or TRBV12-4 and TRBJ2-7; TRBD2 agrees at 10 bases. The V gene end was trimmed by 1 base and the J gene end by 2 bases; junction bases not matched to a gene: 5. The length of the CDR3 is 16 residues. CDR3 amino acids: CASSLGLAGLAYEQYF. The CDR3 coding sequence is TGTGCCAGCAGTTTAGGACTAGCGGGTTTAGCCTACGAGCAGTACTTC.

The chain uses TRBV12-3 or TRBV12-4 and TRBJ1-1; no clear D. CDR3 length: 15 residues. V dropped 6 bases and J dropped 1 base, with 15 bases sitting between them. CDR3 DNA: TGTGCCAGCAGCCGAGGGCCGGCCAAGAACACTGAAGCTTTCTTT. As protein: CASSRGPAKNTEAFF.

J is TRBJ2-5 and V is TRBV20-1, with a weak D call TRBD2 (5 bases). Germline CDR1 reads DFQATT; CDR2 reads SNEGSKA (reference sequence). V gave up 7 bases and J gave up 2 bases, with 14 bases separating them. This CDR3 has 13 residues. The chain's CDR3 is CSGVRGSQETQYF. The CDR3 coding sequence is TGCAGTGGCGTCCGGGGTTCTCAAGAGACCCAGTACTTC.

In its sample, this clonotype was seen once. Here the CDR3 DNA reads TGTGCCAGCAGTGAATATTCGGTATGGGAGCGGGGAGAGACCCAGTACTTC. Residues: CASSEYSVWERGETQYF. The J gene is TRBJ2-5, the V gene TRBV25-1, with 7 bases lining up with TRBD2. This CDR3 has 17 residues. Germline trimming cut 0 bases from V and 4 bases from J; bases unmatched to any gene: 11. Looked up from germline, CDR1 is MGHDK and CDR2 is SYGVNS.

The CDR3 nucleotides are TGTGCCAGCAATTTGGGGGTCTCCTACGAGCAGTACTTC. Translating it yields CASNLGVSYEQYF. The genes are TRBV5-5 and TRBJ2-7, with D perhaps TRBD1 or TRBD2 (5 bases each). Germline V gene lookup returns CDR1 SGHKS and CDR2 YYEKEE (reference sequence). Trimming shortened V by 6 bases and J by 0 bases, and 10 bases separated the two germline ends. CDR3 size: 13 residues.

Only a few counts were recorded for this clonotype. The chain carries TRBV4-2 and TRBJ2-7; D gene unclear. Trimming shortened V by 1 base and J by 1 base, and 8 bases separated the two germline ends. From germline, CDR1 is LGHNA and CDR2 YNFKEQ. This CDR3 has 14 residues. The CDR3 bases are TGTGCCAGCAGCCAAGCCACTGGGTCCTACGAGCAGTACTTC. Protein product: CASSQATGSYEQYF.

The V gene is TRBV12-3 or TRBV12-4, the J gene TRBJ2-7, with 7 bases lining up with TRBD1. Trimming removed 2 bases from V and 3 bases from J; junction bases left unmatched: 4. The CDR3 sequence is 14 residues long. CDR3 in DNA: TGTGCCAGCAGTTTAAGGGCAGGGGGCTACGAGCAGTACTTC. Protein product: CASSLRAGGYEQYF.

The chain couples TRBV7-2 to TRBJ2-5, with D uncertain. The CDR3 contains 14 residues. V was trimmed by 1 base and J by 5 bases, leaving 11 bases between them. The germline gives CDR1 SGHTA, CDR2 FQGNSA. CDR3 sequence: CASSLVIYSETQYF. The CDR3 bases are TGTGCCAGCAGCTTAGTTATTTATTCGGAGACCCAGTACTTC.

V and J are TRBV7-9 and TRBJ1-5, with D maybe TRBD1 (6 bases). CDR1 SEHNR and CDR2 FQNEAQ come from the germline V gene (reference sequence). CDR3 length: 16 residues. With 1 base removed from V and 0 bases from J, the gap between germline ends came to 10 bases. The CDR3: CASSLGQVDSNQPQHF. The CDR3 bases are TGTGCCAGCAGCTTAGGACAGGTAGATAGCAATCAGCCCCAGCATTTT.

V usage is TRBV12-3 or TRBV12-4 and J usage is TRBJ1-5, with D hard to call. This CDR3 contains 15 residues. V was clipped by 1 base and J by 6 bases, with 13 bases between them. The CDR3 sequence: CASSLGNSGSQPQHF. The CDR3 nucleotides are TGTGCCAGCAGTTTAGGGAATTCGGGGTCTCAGCCCCAGCATTTT.

At least ten counts were recorded for this clonotype. The chain links TRBV6-1 to TRBJ1-2, with 7 bases matching TRBD1. This CDR3 contains 13 residues. The V and J ends lost 5 bases and 4 bases, in that order; junction bases with no gene match: 4. Per the germline V gene, CDR1 is MNHNS and CDR2 is SASEGT. CDR3 region: CASSRGQIYGYTF. As DNA, the CDR3 is TGTGCCAGCAGTAGGGGACAGATCTATGGCTACACCTTC.

This clonotype was observed at least ten times. The V and J genes are TRBV12-3 or TRBV12-4 and TRBJ2-1; TRBD2 is a possible D gene (6 bases). Trimming cost V 5 bases and J 9 bases, with 20 bases left between them. The CDR3 covers 15 residues. In nucleotides, the CDR3 is TGTGCCAGCAGTACCCTAGCTCTGGCGGGGAGTGAGCAGTTCTTC. This gives the protein CASSTLALAGSEQFF.

The chain combines TRBV15 with TRBJ1-6; TRBD1 is a possible D gene (6 bases). CDR3 length: 15 amino acids. With 4 bases removed from V and 7 bases from J, the gap between germline ends came to 14 bases. The germline CDR1 and CDR2 sequences are LNHNV and YYDKDF (reference sequence). CDR3 sequence: CATSNGGAGNSPLHF. CDR3 DNA sequence: TGTGCCACCAGCAATGGGGGCGCAGGGAATTCACCCCTCCACTTT.

V usage is TRBV12-3 or TRBV12-4 and J usage is TRBJ2-3; D remains ambiguous. This CDR3 has 13 residues. The ends were cut back, 5 bases at V and 2 bases at J, with 8 bases in the middle. The CDR3 sequence is CASSGQNTDTQYF. The CDR3 bases are TGTGCCAGCAGTGGGCAGAACACAGATACGCAGTATTTT.

This clonotype was seen at least ten times. The gene calls are TRBV20-1 and TRBJ2-3, with D perhaps being TRBD1 or TRBD2 (5 bases each). V dropped 3 bases and J dropped 5 bases, with 18 bases sitting between them. This CDR3 comprises 15 residues. Per germline, CDR1 DFQATT and CDR2 SNEGSKA (reference sequence). The CDR3 nucleotides are TGCAGTGCTAGGGGGCACAAGGGGAGTATAGATACGCAGTATTTT. Amino acid sequence: CSARGHKGSIDTQYF.

The chain is built from TRBV3-1 and TRBJ2-3, with TRBD2 identical over 10 bases. This CDR3 is 21 amino acids long. Trimming cost V 1 base and J 0 bases; bases outside gene matches: 16. Per germline, CDR1 LGHDT and CDR2 YNNKEL (reference sequence). This CDR3 is CASSQVPLTSGARTSTDTQYF. CDR3 bases: TGTGCCAGCAGCCAAGTCCCTCTAACTAGCGGGGCAAGAACTAGCACAGATACGCAGTATTTT.

This clonotype was counted many times. The rearrangement links TRBV2 to TRBJ1-1, with TRBD1 as a possible D gene (6 bases). With 4 bases removed from V and 6 bases from J, the gap between germline ends came to 12 bases. The CDR3 has 13 amino acids. Germline V lookup: CDR1 SNHLY, CDR2 FYNNEI. In DNA form, the CDR3 reads TGTGCCAGCAGTGTACTGGACAGATCTGAAGCTTTCTTT. Its translation is CASSVLDRSEAFF.

There are many counts of this clonotype. This chain joins TRBV10-3 and TRBJ2-3, with D perhaps being TRBD1 or TRBD2 (5 bases each). This CDR3 spans 16 amino acids. CDR1 ENHRY and CDR2 SYGVKD come from the germline V gene. V dropped 8 bases and J dropped 1 base, with 19 bases sitting between them. In DNA form, the CDR3 reads TGTGCCATCTTTGCCCGTGGGGGATCTGGCACAGATACGCAGTATTTT. Protein product: CAIFARGGSGTDTQYF.

This clonotype has just a few counts. This chain connects TRBV29-1 to TRBJ1-6; perhaps TRBD1 as D (6 bases). CDR1 and CDR2 (germline): SQVTM, ANQGSEA. V lost 2 bases and J 6 bases, leaving 14 bases between the germline ends. The CDR3 is 15 residues long. The CDR3 sequence is CSVEWGAGSNSPLHF. The CDR3 DNA is TGCAGCGTTGAATGGGGGGCAGGGAGTAATTCACCCCTCCACTTT. Full variable domain (missing parts from reference TRBV29-1 and TRBJ1-6): SAVISQKPSRDICQRGTSLTIQCQVDSQVTMMFWYRQQPGQSLTLIATANQGSEATYESGFVIDKFPISRPNLTFSTLTVSNMSPEDSSIYLCSVEWGAGSNSPLHFGNGTRLTVT.

The CDR3 nucleotides are TGTGCCAGCAGTTACGTCACAGGCTTTGAGCAGTTCTTC. Translation: CASSYVTGFEQFF. The chain links TRBV6-5 to TRBJ2-1; D is possibly TRBD1 (5 bases). CDR1 and CDR2 (germline): MNHEY, SVGAGI. Trimming left V 2 bases short and J 9 bases short, with 11 bases between. The CDR3 has 13 amino acids.

A few counts support this clonotype. The J gene is TRBJ1-1, the V gene TRBV6-6; D is possibly TRBD1 (6 bases). Trimming took off 10 bases at V and 6 bases at J, with 12 bases between the two ends. The CDR3 loop spans 11 amino acids. Germline assignment: CDR1 MNHNY and CDR2 SVGAGI (reference sequence). CDR3 in amino acids: CAITDSSEAFF. As DNA, the CDR3 is TGTGCCATCACGGACAGCTCTGAAGCTTTCTTT.

This clonotype was picked up a small number of times. The genes are TRBV4-1 and TRBJ1-5, with a possible D match to TRBD1 (5 bases). The CDR3 runs 16 residues. Germline V gene data show CDR1 as MGHRA and CDR2 as YSYEKL. Between the trimmed V and J ends, which lost 1 base and 0 bases, there was a span of 10 bases. This CDR3 reads CASSQGWTLSNQPQHF. The CDR3 region has the DNA TGCGCCAGCAGCCAAGGTTGGACACTTAGCAATCAGCCCCAGCATTTT.

This clonotype showed up just a few times. The chain joins TRBV20-1 to TRBJ2-5, with D perhaps TRBD1 (5 bases). This CDR3 has 13 residues. Trimming took off 6 bases at V and 7 bases at J, with 18 bases between the two ends. The germline gives CDR1 DFQATT, CDR2 SNEGSKA (reference sequence). The CDR3 DNA sequence: TGCAGTGCACCTCGCAGCGACCAGGGGACCCAGTACTTC. Its translation is CSAPRSDQGTQYF.

This clonotype occurred many times. The rearrangement joins TRBV11-1 to TRBJ2-1; TRBD2 matches 15 bases. Germline V lookup: CDR1 SGHAT, CDR2 FQDESV (reference sequence). V dropped 4 bases and J dropped 3; count of bases not matched to a gene: 10. The CDR3 sequence is 19 residues long. The CDR3 region has the DNA TGTGCCAGCAGCTCCTCCGGGACTAGCGGGGGGATTATCTACAATGAGCAGTTCTTC. Amino acids: CASSSSGTSGGIIYNEQFF.

This clonotype was counted only a few times. The chain is built from TRBV20-1 and TRBJ2-5; D gene unclear. CDR1 is DFQATT and CDR2 is SNEGSKA in the germline V gene (reference sequence). V was cut by 2 bases and J by 0 bases, with 7 bases left in between. The CDR3 loop spans 13 amino acids. The CDR3 reads CSARTPDQETQYF. The CDR3 region has the DNA TGCAGTGCTAGAACGCCGGACCAAGAGACCCAGTACTTC.